This is a list of T cell receptor beta chains from one sample in a study of cytomegalovirus exposure and HLA in healthy donors. Libraries were prepared by immunoSEQ multiplex PCR; TCRdb keeps only in-frame clonotypes and omits some of them. The table shows about 150,000 clones, with roughly 73% occurring only once. The sequencing input was PBMCs. The receptor source for this set is a man aged 18 to 29 in good health and CMV-seropositive. CDR3s include the opening cysteine and the closing phenylalanine or tryptophan. The order of the fields is J gene, V gene, D gene, clone size, CDR3 protein, CDR3 DNA. The D gene is left open where the match is weak. Clone size is given for some rows only: seen once, a few or many times, or a class if the clone is expanded.

J: TRBJ2-3; V: TRBV7-3; D: .; size: .; CDR3: CASSLRGQGDTQYF; DNA: TGTGCCAGCAGCTTAAGAGGGCAAGGAGATACGCAGTATTTT
J: TRBJ2-7; V: TRBV2; D: TRBD1; size: .; CDR3: CASNENPGQGVEQYF; DNA: TGTGCCAGCAATGAAAACCCGGGACAGGGGGTCGAGCAGTACTTC
J: TRBJ1-2; V: TRBV28; D: .; size: .; CDR3: CASGDYRAGPIRGWF; DNA: TGTGCCAGCGGGGACTACAGGGCAGGACCTATTAGGGGGTGGTTC
J: TRBJ2-3; V: TRBV5-1; D: .; size: .; CDR3: CASSFEASRTDTQYF; DNA: TGCGCCAGCAGCTTTGAGGCTAGCCGCACAGATACGCAGTATTTT
J: TRBJ2-1; V: TRBV7-2; D: .; size: .; CDR3: CASSPTGGGSYNEQFF; DNA: TGTGCCAGCAGCCCCACAGGGGGAGGGTCCTACAATGAGCAGTTCTTC
J: TRBJ2-3; V: TRBV5-1; D: .; size: .; CDR3: CASSLLATSTDTQYF; DNA: TGCGCCAGCAGCTTGCTAGCGACTAGCACAGATACGCAGTATTTT
J: TRBJ1-5; V: TRBV5-5; D: .; size: .; CDR3: CASSLTDYSNQPQHF; DNA: TGTGCCAGCAGTTTGACAGATTATAGCAATCAGCCCCAGCATTTT
J: TRBJ2-2; V: TRBV19; D: TRBD1; size: .; CDR3: CATWNQRRQGTYTGELFF; DNA: TGTGCTACATGGAATCAAAGACGACAGGGAACATACACCGGGGAGCTGTTTTTT
J: TRBJ2-1; V: TRBV4-1; D: .; size: .; CDR3: CASSPTFGGDEQFF; DNA: TGCGCCAGCAGCCCTACCTTTGGAGGCGATGAGCAGTTCTTC
J: TRBJ2-7; V: TRBV30; D: TRBD1; size: .; CDR3: CAWGIRPGTVYEQYF; DNA: TGTGCCTGGGGTATCCGACCCGGGACAGTCTACGAGCAGTACTTC
J: TRBJ1-1; V: TRBV6-1; D: TRBD1; size: .; CDR3: CASSEAGQGAEAFF; DNA: TGTGCCAGCAGTGAAGCGGGACAGGGGGCTGAAGCTTTCTTT
J: TRBJ2-5; V: TRBV14; D: TRBD1; size: .; CDR3: CASKGQYQETQYF; DNA: TGTGCCAGCAAGGGACAGTACCAAGAGACCCAGTACTTC
J: TRBJ2-7; V: TRBV2; D: TRBD1; size: .; CDR3: CASSGLLGQTYEQYF; DNA: TGTGCCAGCAGTGGGCTATTGGGACAGACCTACGAGCAGTACTTC
J: TRBJ2-1; V: TRBV5-1; D: .; size: few; CDR3: CASSPAGYNEQFF; DNA: TGCGCCAGCAGCCCCGCGGGGTACAATGAGCAGTTCTTC
J: TRBJ2-3; V: TRBV7-6; D: .; size: .; CDR3: CASSLARDTQYF; DNA: TGTGCCAGCAGCTTAGCTCGAGATACGCAGTATTTT
J: TRBJ2-3; V: TRBV9; D: TRBD2; size: .; CDR3: CASSPGTSGYTDTQYF; DNA: TGTGCCAGCAGCCCCGGGACTAGCGGATACACAGATACGCAGTATTTT
J: TRBJ2-2; V: TRBV7-2; D: TRBD1; size: .; CDR3: CASSSQGALGTGELFF; DNA: TGTGCCAGCAGCTCCCAGGGGGCCCTGGGTACCGGGGAGCTGTTTTTT
J: TRBJ1-4; V: TRBV2; D: .; size: once; CDR3: CASSVRLSNEKLFF; DNA: TGTGCCAGCAGTGTCCGCCTCAGTAATGAAAAACTGTTTTTT
J: TRBJ2-2; V: TRBV6-5; D: TRBD1; size: once; CDR3: CASQGAHTGELFF; DNA: TGTGCCAGCCAGGGGGCGCACACCGGGGAGCTGTTTTTT
J: TRBJ2-1; V: TRBV27; D: TRBD2; size: .; CDR3: CASSRTSGSSEQFF; DNA: TGTGCCAGCAGCAGGACTAGCGGGAGCAGTGAGCAGTTCTTC
J: TRBJ2-2; V: TRBV6-4; D: .; size: .; CDR3: CASSESQSNTGELFF; DNA: TGTGCCAGCAGTGAAAGTCAGTCGAACACCGGGGAGCTGTTTTTT
J: TRBJ1-1; V: TRBV7-9; D: .; size: .; CDR3: CASSLERNTEAFF; DNA: TGTGCCAGCAGCTTAGAGAGGAACACTGAAGCTTTCTTT
J: TRBJ1-1; V: TRBV28; D: .; size: few; CDR3: CASTIWRTEGAEAFF; DNA: TGTGCCAGCACCATCTGGAGGACAGAAGGCGCTGAAGCTTTCTTT
J: TRBJ2-7; V: TRBV28; D: TRBD2; size: few; CDR3: CASSIGTSGRKGPYEQYF; DNA: TGTGCCAGCAGTATCGGGACTAGCGGGAGAAAGGGACCCTACGAGCAGTACTTC
J: TRBJ2-7; V: TRBV4-1; D: TRBD2; size: .; CDR3: CASSRLAGSYEQYF; DNA: TGCGCCAGCAGCCGACTAGCGGGAAGCTACGAGCAGTACTTC
J: TRBJ2-5; V: TRBV9; D: TRBD2; size: .; CDR3: CARSPLGTSGQETQYF; DNA: TGTGCCCGCAGCCCCCTTGGGACTAGCGGACAAGAGACCCAGTACTTC